The following is a T cell receptor beta chain sequence with its context. What it binds is not known. This sample was taken from a study of cytotoxic CD8 clonotypes in ibrutinib-treated CLL. Overall study findings and caveats: Upon ibrutinib response clonality rose, and upon progression it fell back toward baseline. Treatment saw public clonotypes, which were uncommon, either contract or stay stable.

V was pared by 2 bases and J by 0 bases, with 11 bases between. CDR3 length equals 16 residues. CDR1 and CDR2 from the germline V gene are MNHEY and SMNVEV (reference sequence). Libraries were prepared by immunoSEQ multiplex PCR; TCRdb keeps only in-frame clonotypes and omits some of them. The table includes approximately 42,000 clones, nearly 70% detected once. The source is a human donor with chronic lymphocytic leukemia. The genes are TRBV27 and TRBJ2-1; the D gene is possibly TRBD2 (5 bases). The sequencing here drew on PBMCs, taken after 12 months of ibrutinib treatment. The CDR3 spells CASSLRPTSSYNEQFF. The CDR3 nucleotides read TGTGCCAGCAGTTTAAGACCCACTAGCTCCTACAATGAGCAGTTCTTC.